These 5 T cell receptor beta chains were sequenced from one sample in a study of CD8 T cells in ankylosing spondylitis. TCRdb re-called the 5' RACE reads through MiXCR, storing one row per CDR3 protein. Altogether a few hundred thousand distinct CDR3 sequences are present, approximately 10% being singletons, with the ten largest covering more than 7%. Sequencing input: blood, either unsorted or a sorted T cell fraction (not recorded which). These receptors were collected from a female donor with ankylosing spondylitis or in good health (not recorded which).

This clonotype was seen many times. This sequence joins TRBV20-1 and TRBJ2-3; the D gene is possibly TRBD1 (5 bases). In germline, CDR1 is DFQATT, CDR2 SNEGSKA (reference sequence). This CDR3 region has 13 residues. V was trimmed by 6 bases and J by 1 base, leaving 11 bases between them. The CDR3 region is CSALGHGTDTQYF. As DNA, the CDR3 is TGCAGTGCCCTCGGACATGGCACAGATACGCAGTATTTT.

This clonotype was observed many times. V gene TRBV20-1 combines with J gene TRBJ1-2; D gene ambiguous. The germline gives CDR1 DFQATT, CDR2 SNEGSKA (reference sequence). V was pared by 0 bases and J by 5 bases, with 13 bases between. The CDR3 has 14 residues. CDR3: CSARDQAGGYGYTF. CDR3 DNA sequence: TGCAGTGCTAGAGATCAGGCGGGCGGGTATGGCTACACCTTC.

About this clonotype: A clone one base away is much larger, so this may be a read error. V is TRBV3-1 and J is TRBJ2-7; no definite D call. The CDR3 is 15 residues long. Germline-derived CDR1 and CDR2 are LGHDT and YNNKEL (reference sequence). The CDR3 here is CACSQVEERNYEQYF. The CDR3 DNA sequence: TGTGCCTGCAGCCAAGTAGAGGAACGGAACTACGAGCAGTACTTC.

This clonotype has at least ten counts. CDR3 protein: CATLTSPGNTIYF. CDR3 nucleotides: TGTGCCACATTAACTTCACCCGGAAACACCATATATTTT. This rearrangement joins TRBV28 to TRBJ1-3; the D is unclear. V was clipped by 10 bases and J by 4 bases, with 14 bases between them. CDR3 length: 13 residues. Germline lookup yields CDR1 MDHEN and CDR2 SYDVKM.

This clonotype has just one count. The genes are TRBV23-1 and TRBJ2-1; D is possibly TRBD1 or TRBD2 (5 bases each). Being an ORF, TRBV23-1 has a function that is uncertain. Trimming stripped 8 bases from V and 16 bases from J, with 27 bases between. The CDR3 sequence is 14 residues long. CDR3 in amino acids: CASWAMIRDRRKFF. DNA of the CDR3: TGCGCCAGCTGGGCCATGATACGGGACCGCCGTAAATTCTTC.